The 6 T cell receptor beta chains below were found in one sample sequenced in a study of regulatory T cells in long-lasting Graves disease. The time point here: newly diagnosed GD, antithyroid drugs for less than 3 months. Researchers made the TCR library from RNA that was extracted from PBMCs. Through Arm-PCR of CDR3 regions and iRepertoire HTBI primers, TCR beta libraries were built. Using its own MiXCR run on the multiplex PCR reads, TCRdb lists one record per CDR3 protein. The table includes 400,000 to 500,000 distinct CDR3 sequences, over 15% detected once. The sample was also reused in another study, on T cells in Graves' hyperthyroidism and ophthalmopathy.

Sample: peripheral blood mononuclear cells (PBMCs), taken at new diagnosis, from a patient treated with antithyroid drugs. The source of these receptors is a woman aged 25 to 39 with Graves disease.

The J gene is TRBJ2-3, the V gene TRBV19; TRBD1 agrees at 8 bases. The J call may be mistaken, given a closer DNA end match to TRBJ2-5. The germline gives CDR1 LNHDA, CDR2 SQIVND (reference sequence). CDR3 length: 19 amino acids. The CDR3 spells CASSIPRTGRITLGKTQYF. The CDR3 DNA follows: TGTGCCAGTAGTATTCCCCGGACAGGGAGAATCACCCTCGGAAAGACCCAGTACTTC.

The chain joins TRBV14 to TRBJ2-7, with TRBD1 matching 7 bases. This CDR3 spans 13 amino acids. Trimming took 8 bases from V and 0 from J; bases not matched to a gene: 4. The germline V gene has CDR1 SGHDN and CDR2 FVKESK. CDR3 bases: TGTGCCAGCGACAGGGACAGCTCCTACGAGCAGTACTTC. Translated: CASDRDSSYEQYF.

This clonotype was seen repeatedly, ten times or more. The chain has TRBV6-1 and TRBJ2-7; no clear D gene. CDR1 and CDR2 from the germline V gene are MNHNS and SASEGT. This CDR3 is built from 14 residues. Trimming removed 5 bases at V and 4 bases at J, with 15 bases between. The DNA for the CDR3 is TGTGCCAGCAGTCCACGGGTACGGGTTTACGAGCAGTACTTC. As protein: CASSPRVRVYEQYF.

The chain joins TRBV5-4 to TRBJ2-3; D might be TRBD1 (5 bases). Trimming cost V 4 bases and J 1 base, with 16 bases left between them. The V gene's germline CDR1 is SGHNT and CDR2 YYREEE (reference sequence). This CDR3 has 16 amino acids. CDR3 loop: CASSVTRGGGTDTQYF. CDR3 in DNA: TGTGCCAGCAGCGTTACAAGGGGCGGCGGCACAGATACGCAGTATTTT.

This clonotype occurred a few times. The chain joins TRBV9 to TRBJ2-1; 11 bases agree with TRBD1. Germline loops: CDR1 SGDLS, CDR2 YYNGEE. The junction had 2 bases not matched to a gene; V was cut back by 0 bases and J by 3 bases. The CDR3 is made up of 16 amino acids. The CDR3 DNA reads TGTGCCAGCAGCGTAGCCGGGACAGGGGGCTACAATGAGCAGTTCTTC. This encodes CASSVAGTGGYNEQFF.

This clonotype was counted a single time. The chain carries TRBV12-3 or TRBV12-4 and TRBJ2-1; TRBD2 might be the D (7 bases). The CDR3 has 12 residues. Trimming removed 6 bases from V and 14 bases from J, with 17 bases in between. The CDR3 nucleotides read TGTGCCAGCAGGGGGCGAAGCGGGACAAAGTTCTTC. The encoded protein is CASRGRSGTKFF.